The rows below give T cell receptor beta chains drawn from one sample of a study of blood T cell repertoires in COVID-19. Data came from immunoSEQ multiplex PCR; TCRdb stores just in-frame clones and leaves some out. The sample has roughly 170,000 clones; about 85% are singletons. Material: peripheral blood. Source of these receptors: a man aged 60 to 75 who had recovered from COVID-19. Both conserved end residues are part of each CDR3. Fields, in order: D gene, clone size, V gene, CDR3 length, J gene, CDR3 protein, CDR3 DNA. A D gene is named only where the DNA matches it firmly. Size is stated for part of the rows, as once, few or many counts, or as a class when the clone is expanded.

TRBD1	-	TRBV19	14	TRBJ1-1	CASSLGQGNTEAFF	TGTGCCAGTAGTCTTGGACAGGGGAACACTGAAGCTTTCTTT
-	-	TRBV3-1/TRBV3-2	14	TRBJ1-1	CASSQGFRRTEAFF	TGTGCCAGCAGCCAAGGGTTCCGCCGGACTGAAGCTTTCTTT
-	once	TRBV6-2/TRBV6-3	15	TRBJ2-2	CASSFSGPNTGELFF	TGTGCCAGCAGTTTTAGCGGACCCAACACCGGGGAGCTGTTTTTT
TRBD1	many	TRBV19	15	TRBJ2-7	CASSIDTGGRYEQYF	TGTGCCAGTAGTATAGATACAGGGGGCAGGTACGAGCAGTACTTC
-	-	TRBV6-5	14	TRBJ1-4	CASRTQGLNEKLFF	TGTGCCAGCAGAACTCAGGGGCTTAATGAAAAACTGTTTTTT
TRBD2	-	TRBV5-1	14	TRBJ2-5	CASSQGLAEETQYF	TGCGCCAGCAGCCAAGGACTAGCGGAAGAGACCCAGTACTTC
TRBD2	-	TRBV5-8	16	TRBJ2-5	CASSLWTSGGGETQYF	TGTGCCAGCAGCCTATGGACTAGCGGGGGGGGAGAGACCCAGTACTTC
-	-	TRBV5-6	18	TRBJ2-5	CASSRLILAAGRGETQYF	TGTGCCAGCAGCCGATTAATTCTCGCGGCGGGCCGGGGGGAGACCCAGTACTTC
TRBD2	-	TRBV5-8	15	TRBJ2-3	CASKTGTSGTDTQYF	TGTGCCAGCAAAACCGGGACTAGCGGAACAGATACGCAGTATTTT
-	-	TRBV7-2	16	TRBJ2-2	CASSLYSGGDTGELFF	TGTGCCAGCAGCCTTTACTCGGGGGGCGACACCGGGGAGCTGTTTTTT
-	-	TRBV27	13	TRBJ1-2	CASSLWQGYGYTF	TGTGCCAGCAGTTTATGGCAGGGCTATGGCTACACCTTC
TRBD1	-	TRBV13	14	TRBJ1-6	CASRSGQGGSPLHF	TGTGCCAGCAGGAGCGGACAGGGTGGTTCACCCCTCCACTTT
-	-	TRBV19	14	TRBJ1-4	CASTRQRLNEKLFF	TGTGCCAGTACCCGACAGAGACTTAATGAAAAACTGTTTTTT
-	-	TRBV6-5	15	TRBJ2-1	CASSYAGELRNEQFF	TGTGCCAGCAGTTACGCAGGGGAATTAAGAAATGAGCAGTTCTTC
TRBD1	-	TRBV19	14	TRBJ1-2	CASSTPGQSYGYTF	TGTGCCAGTAGTACCCCGGGACAGTCCTATGGCTACACCTTC
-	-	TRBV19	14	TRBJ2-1	CASSPRGNYNEQFF	TGTGCCAGTAGTCCCCGCGGTAATTACAATGAGCAGTTCTTC
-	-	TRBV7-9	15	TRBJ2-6	CASSFQYSGANVLTF	TGTGCCAGCAGCTTTCAGTACTCTGGGGCCAACGTCCTGACTTTC